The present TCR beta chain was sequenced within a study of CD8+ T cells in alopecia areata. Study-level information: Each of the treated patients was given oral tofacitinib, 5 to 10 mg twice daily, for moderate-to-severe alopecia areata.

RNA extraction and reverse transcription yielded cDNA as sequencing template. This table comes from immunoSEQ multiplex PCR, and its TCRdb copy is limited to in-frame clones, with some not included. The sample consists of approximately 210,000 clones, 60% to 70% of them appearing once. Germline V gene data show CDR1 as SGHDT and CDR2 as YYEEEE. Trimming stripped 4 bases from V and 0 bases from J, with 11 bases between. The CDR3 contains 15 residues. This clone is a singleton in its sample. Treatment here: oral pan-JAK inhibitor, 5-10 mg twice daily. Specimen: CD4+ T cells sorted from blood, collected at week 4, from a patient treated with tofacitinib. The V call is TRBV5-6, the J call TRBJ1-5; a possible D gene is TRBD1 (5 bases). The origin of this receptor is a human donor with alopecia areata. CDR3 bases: TGTGCCAGCAGCCGCGGGACTCTTAGCAATCAGCCCCAGCATTTT. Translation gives CASSRGTLSNQPQHF.